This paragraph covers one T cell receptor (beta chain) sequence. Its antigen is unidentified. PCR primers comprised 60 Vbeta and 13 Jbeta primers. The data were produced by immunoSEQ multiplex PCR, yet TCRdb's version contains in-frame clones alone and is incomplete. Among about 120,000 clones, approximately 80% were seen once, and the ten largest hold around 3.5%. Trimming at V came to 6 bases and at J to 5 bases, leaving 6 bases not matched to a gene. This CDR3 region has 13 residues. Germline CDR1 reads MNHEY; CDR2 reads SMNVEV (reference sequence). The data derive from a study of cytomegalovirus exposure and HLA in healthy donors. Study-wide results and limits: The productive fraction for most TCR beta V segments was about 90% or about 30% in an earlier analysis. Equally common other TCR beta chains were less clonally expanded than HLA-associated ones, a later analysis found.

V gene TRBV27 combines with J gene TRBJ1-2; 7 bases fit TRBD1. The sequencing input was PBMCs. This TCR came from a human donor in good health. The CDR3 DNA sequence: TGTGCCAGCAGGCTCACAGGGGCATATGGCTACACCTTC. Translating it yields CASRLTGAYGYTF.